These T cell receptor beta chains were read from a single sample in a study of T-cell reconstitution after alpha-beta-depleted transplantation in children. TCRdb recomputed calls from the PCR reads with MiXCR, one row per CDR3 protein. The data show hundreds of thousands of distinct CDR3 sequences, roughly 17% seen once. Sequenced here: PBMCs from the stem cell graft donor, sampled from the stem cell graft. The receptors originated from a human donor who donated a stem cell graft to a child with acute myeloid leukemia. Each CDR3 is given with its conserved first and last residue. The D gene is left open where the match is weak. The size field is filled for only some rows; it gives once, few, many or a size class.

d_gene	v_gene	abundance	j_gene	CDR3aa	CDR3nt
NA	TRBV4-3	NA	TRBJ1-2	CASSQVPGDYGYTF	TGCGCCAGCAGCCAAGTACCAGGGGACTATGGCTACACCTTC
TRBD2	TRBV11-2	once	TRBJ2-1	CASSPQTSGVEQFF	TGTGCCAGCAGCCCCCAGACTAGCGGGGTTGAGCAGTTCTTC
TRBD2	TRBV20-1	many	TRBJ2-3	CSAREILGTSGGNTQYF	TGCAGTGCTAGAGAAATCCTTGGGACTAGCGGGGGAAATACGCAGTATTTT
TRBD2	TRBV20-1	many	TRBJ2-3	CSARDSGVSFTDTQYF	TGCAGTGCTAGAGATAGCGGGGTATCGTTCACAGATACGCAGTATTTT
TRBD1	TRBV5-1	few	TRBJ1-6	CASSFQGANSPLHF	TGCGCCAGCAGCTTCCAGGGGGCTAATTCACCCCTCCACTTT
NA	TRBV20-1	many	TRBJ2-5	CSARKYNQETQYF	TGCAGTGCTAGAAAATACAACCAAGAGACCCAGTACTTC
NA	TRBV20-1	few	TRBJ1-5	CSARKDREPNQPQHF	TGCAGTGCTAGAAAGGACAGAGAACCAAATCAGCCCCAGCATTTT
NA	TRBV20-1	many	TRBJ2-3	CSAPFLRAFPDTQYF	TGCAGTGCCCCGTTCCTGAGGGCGTTCCCAGATACGCAGTATTTT
NA	TRBV4-1	NA	TRBJ1-1	CASSQSRLNTEAFF	TGCGCCAGCAGCCAATCCCGACTCAACACTGAAGCTTTCTTT
TRBD1	TRBV4-1	NA	TRBJ1-5	CASSQVTGLGQPQHF	TGCGCCAGCAGCCAAGTGACAGGGTTGGGGCAGCCCCAGCATTTT
NA	TRBV12-3/TRBV12-4	many	TRBJ1-2	CASSLSNGLGYTF	TGTGCCAGCAGTTTATCGAACGGGCTTGGCTACACCTTC
TRBD1	TRBV20-1	NA	TRBJ1-4	CSAIRQGGEKLFF	TGCAGTGCTATCCGACAGGGAGGGGAAAAACTGTTTTTT
NA	TRBV7-9	few	TRBJ2-5	CASSSPWLQETQYF	TGTGCCAGCAGTTCTCCGTGGTTACAAGAGACCCAGTACTTC
NA	TRBV20-1	many	TRBJ1-3	CSARDVSGNTIYF	TGCAGTGCTAGAGATGTCTCTGGAAACACCATATATTTT
TRBD1	TRBV5-1	NA	TRBJ2-7	CASSIYRDRGNYEQYF	TGCGCCAGCAGCATATACCGGGACAGGGGGAACTACGAGCAGTACTTC
NA	TRBV12-3/TRBV12-4	NA	TRBJ1-6	CASTPLGLSPLHF	TGTGCCAGCACTCCTCTGGGGCTTTCACCCCTCCACTTT
TRBD1	TRBV5-1	NA	TRBJ2-1	CASSFETGVSRYSYNEQFF	TGCGCCAGCAGCTTTGAGACAGGGGTTAGTCGGTACTCCTACAATGAGCAGTTCTTC
NA	TRBV5-1	few	TRBJ2-2	CASSSQTGELFF	TGCGCCAGCAGCTCTCAGACCGGGGAGCTGTTTTTT
NA	TRBV3-1	NA	TRBJ2-1	CASSPQGSDEQFF	TGTGCCAGCAGCCCACAGGGCAGCGATGAGCAGTTCTTC
NA	TRBV29-1	many	TRBJ2-5	CSSEVAETQYF	TGCAGCTCCGAGGTGGCAGAGACCCAGTACTTC
TRBD2	TRBV15	NA	TRBJ2-1	CATRKLKLGLGDNNEQFF	TGTGCCACCAGGAAATTAAAGCTGGGACTAGGGGATAACAATGAGCAGTTCTTC
NA	TRBV20-1	few	TRBJ1-5	CSASDQNQPQHF	TGCAGTGCCTCCGACCAAAATCAGCCCCAGCATTTT
NA	TRBV6-5	NA	TRBJ2-4	CASSYADGNIQYF	TGTGCCAGCAGTTACGCCGACGGGAACATTCAGTACTTC
NA	TRBV12-3/TRBV12-4	few	TRBJ1-5	CASSTGQSNQPQHF	TGTGCCAGCAGTACTGGACAAAGCAATCAGCCCCAGCATTTT
TRBD1	TRBV20-1	NA	TRBJ2-4	CSASLSGQGLYFVYSNIQYF	TGCAGTGCTAGTCTGTCCGGACAGGGTTTATACTTCGTCTACTCAAACATTCAGTACTTC
NA	TRBV15	many	TRBJ2-2	CATSRFTGELFF	TGTGCCACCAGCAGGTTCACCGGGGAGCTGTTTTTT
NA	TRBV7-9	few	TRBJ2-3	CASSYPGTDTQYF	TGTGCCAGCAGCTACCCCGGGACAGATACGCAGTATTTT
NA	TRBV6-1	NA	TRBJ2-5	CASRLLRATQETQYF	NA
NA	TRBV6-1	NA	TRBJ2-1	CASKQDRSSYNEQFF	TGTGCCAGCAAACAAGATAGGAGCTCCTACAATGAGCAGTTCTTC
NA	TRBV10-3	few	TRBJ2-1	CAIKGAGGKDEQFF	TGTGCCATCAAGGGAGCGGGTGGTAAAGATGAGCAGTTCTTC
NA	TRBV6-5	few	TRBJ2-6	CASSYSQISGANVLTF	TGTGCCAGCAGTTACTCACAGATCTCTGGGGCCAACGTCCTGACTTTC
NA	TRBV12-3/TRBV12-4	many	TRBJ2-1	CASRPIGTPDNEQFF	TGTGCCAGCAGGCCGATCGGGACTCCAGACAATGAGCAGTTCTTC
NA	TRBV27	many	TRBJ1-2	CASSLYESGDGYTF	TGTGCCAGCAGTTTATATGAAAGTGGGGATGGCTACACCTTC
NA	TRBV27	NA	TRBJ2-5	CASRVRDGAGTQYF	TGTGCCAGCAGGGTACGGGACGGGGCTGGGACCCAGTACTTC
NA	TRBV5-1	few	TRBJ1-1	CASSLVVGGPEAFF	TGCGCCAGCAGCTTGGTGGTAGGGGGACCTGAAGCTTTCTTT
NA	TRBV15	NA	TRBJ1-2	CATSRDLLGRGAYGYTF	TGTGCCACCAGCAGAGATCTTTTGGGGCGGGGGGCCTATGGCTACACCTTC
TRBD1	TRBV20-1	many	TRBJ1-6	CSAREDRGYSPLHF	TGCAGTGCTAGGGAGGACAGGGGGTATTCACCCCTCCACTTT
TRBD1	TRBV4-3	few	TRBJ2-7	CASSLARFGTGFYEQYF	TGCGCCAGCAGTCTCGCCCGATTCGGGACAGGGTTTTACGAGCAGTACTTC
NA	TRBV6-2/TRBV6-3	many	TRBJ2-4	CASSPSTVAKNIQYF	TGTGCCAGCAGCCCATCGACGGTCGCCAAAAACATTCAGTACTTC
NA	TRBV20-1	NA	TRBJ1-1	CSARAAGTSTEAFF	TGCAGTGCTAGAGCCGCTGGGACGTCAACTGAAGCTTTCTTT
NA	TRBV20-1	many	TRBJ1-4	CSASIGVGNEKLFF	TGCAGTGCTAGTATAGGGGTGGGGAATGAAAAACTGTTTTTT
NA	TRBV7-9	many	TRBJ1-2	CASSLLTGSANYGYTF	TGTGCCAGCAGCCTCCTGACAGGTTCAGCTAACTATGGCTACACCTTC
NA	TRBV28	few	TRBJ1-4	CASNYPSEKLFF	TGTGCCAGCAACTACCCCAGTGAAAAACTGTTTTTT
NA	TRBV20-1	many	TRBJ2-3	CSAWAEISTDTQYF	TGCAGTGCATGGGCAGAGATTTCGACAGATACGCAGTATTTT
NA	TRBV20-1	NA	TRBJ1-5	CSATYSTSNQPQHF	TGCAGTGCCACTTACAGTACTTCGAATCAGCCCCAGCATTTT
NA	TRBV7-2	few	TRBJ2-7	CASSYQGGQYRYEQYF	TGTGCCAGCAGCTACCAAGGAGGGCAGTACCGCTACGAGCAGTACTTC
TRBD1	TRBV5-1	many	TRBJ1-1	CASSLRDRGSGTEAFF	TGCGCCAGCAGCCTCCGGGACAGGGGATCGGGGACTGAAGCTTTCTTT
NA	TRBV25-1	NA	TRBJ1-1	CASSDLMEGINTEAFF	TGTGCCAGCAGTGACCTCATGGAGGGGATAAACACTGAAGCTTTCTTT
NA	TRBV20-1	many	TRBJ2-3	CSARDLDSFGTDTQYF	TGCAGTGCTAGAGATTTGGATAGCTTTGGGACAGATACGCAGTATTTT
TRBD1	TRBV20-1	NA	TRBJ2-5	CSQTTGGFQETQYF	TGCAGTCAAACTACAGGGGGCTTCCAAGAGACCCAGTACTTC
NA	TRBV15	few	TRBJ2-1	CATSEGGLNNEQFF	TGTGCCACCAGCGAGGGGGGGCTGAACAATGAGCAGTTCTTC
TRBD1	TRBV4-3	few	TRBJ1-5	CASSQDGPGQGGKPQHF	TGCGCCAGCAGCCAAGACGGTCCGGGACAGGGCGGAAAGCCCCAGCATTTT
NA	TRBV10-2	NA	TRBJ1-5	CASSATGRGRPQQF	TGCGCCAGCAGTGCAACAGGGAGGGGACGGCCCCAGCAATTT
NA	TRBV4-2	many	TRBJ2-1	CASTAANEQFF	TGTGCCAGCACGGCGGCCAATGAGCAGTTCTTC
NA	TRBV4-3	NA	TRBJ1-1	CASSQGVDREGTEAFF	TGCGCCAGCAGCCAAGGGGTGGACAGAGAGGGGACTGAAGCTTTCTTT
TRBD2	TRBV3-1	NA	TRBJ2-1	CASSQDGGKYNEQFF	TGTGCCAGCAGCCAAGACGGGGGGAAGTACAATGAGCAGTTCTTC
NA	TRBV20-1	NA	TRBJ2-1	CSARWAGSRRTYNEQFF	TGCAGTGCTAGGTGGGCTGGGAGTCGGCGCACGTACAATGAGCAGTTCTTC